Sequencing of this T cell receptor beta chain was carried out in a study of vaccination effects on CD4 cells after COVID-19. About this clone: As yet, its antigen is unknown.

Within the ViraFEST assay, antigen-specific CD4+ T cells underwent expansion with viral peptide pools prior to sequencing. CD4+ T cell isolation took place after nine to eleven days of culture. Two doses of either BNT162b2 or mRNA-1273 were given to each participant. Each vaccine recipient was nucleocapsid antibody negative and had no prior SARS-CoV-2 infection. Wells each received more than 1.5 million PBMC, cultured with 10 IU/ml IL-2 and about 9.4 ug/ml peptides. Method: immunoSEQ multiplex PCR; TCRdb's copy keeps in-frame clones and lacks some. Of more than 9,500 clones listed, more than 70% are singletons. The CDR3 runs 13 residues. From germline, CDR1 is MGHRA and CDR2 YSYEKL. With 2 bases removed from V and 2 bases from J, the gap between germline ends came to 6 bases. Study-level results: Marked clonal contraction was seen in infection- and vaccine-induced clones late after vaccination.

The chain combines TRBV4-1 with TRBJ1-2; no clear D. This material consisted of CD4+ T cells from PBMCs cultured with SARS-CoV-2 spike peptides, taken after COVID-19 vaccination. This receptor was identified in a human donor who received a COVID-19 vaccine. CDR3 region: CASSQRENYGYTF. DNA of the CDR3: TGCGCCAGCAGCCAACGAGAAAACTATGGCTACACCTTC.